These T cell receptor beta chains were read from a single sample in a study of tumor-infiltrating lymphocytes in primary liver carcinoma. In TCRdb, the multiplex PCR reads were re-called with MiXCR into one record per CDR3 protein. The repertoire consists of some 190,000 distinct CDR3 sequences, with around four fifths occurring once and the leading ten covering less than 20%. The sample was tumor tissue from primary liver carcinoma. These receptor sequences come from a man aged 35 to 55 with primary liver carcinoma and hepatitis B virus infection. The CDR3 runs from the conserved cysteine through the conserved F or W. A D gene is named only where the DNA matches it firmly. Some rows have no size entry. The others give once, few or many, or a class for an expanded clone.

V gene	clone size	J gene	D gene	CDR3 protein	CDR3 DNA
TRBV6-2/TRBV6-3	many	TRBJ2-1	TRBD1	CASKGTGDPNEQFF	TGTGCCAGCAAAGGGACAGGGGATCCCAATGAGCAGTTCTTC
TRBV4-1	-	TRBJ1-6	TRBD1	CASSQDRGQDRNSPLHF	TGCGCCAGCAGCCAAGATCGGGGACAGGACCGAAATTCACCCCTCCACTTT
TRBV29-1	-	TRBJ2-1	-	CNVDQRVYNEQFF	TGCAACGTTGATCAGCGAGTCTACAATGAGCAGTTCTTC
TRBV5-1	-	TRBJ2-5	TRBD2	CTSSSYGLAEEQETQYF	TGCACCAGCAGCTCCTACGGACTAGCGGAAGAGCAAGAGACCCAGTACTTC
TRBV10-2	-	TRBJ2-1	TRBD2	CASTRAGGETSNGQFF	TGCGCCAGCACCCGAGCGGGGGGAGAGACTAGTAATGGGCAGTTCTTC
TRBV4-1	-	TRBJ1-2	-	CAISQVQRGGYTF	TGCGCCATCAGCCAGGTACAGAGGGGTGGCTACACCTTC
TRBV29-1	-	TRBJ1-1	-	CSVITGGTEALF	TGTAGCGTGATAACGGGGGGCACTGAAGCTCTCTTT
TRBV29-1	-	TRBJ1-2	-	CSVGASTGTREANYGYTF	TGCAGCGTTGGGGCATCAACAGGAACTCGAGAGGCTAACTATGGCTACACCTTC
TRBV14	-	TRBJ2-1	TRBD1	CVSSRRQGGGLNEQFF	TGTGTCAGCAGTCGTCGACAGGGGGGCGGGTTAAATGAGCAGTTCTTC
TRBV29-1	-	TRBJ1-1	-	CNAQGQKNAEAFF	TGCAACGCTCAGGGCCAGAAGAACGCTGAAGCTTTCTTT
TRBV11-1	-	TRBJ1-6	-	CASSRTLVSPLQF	TGTGCCAGCAGCCGCACATTGGTTTCACCCCTCCAGTTT
TRBV11-1	-	TRBJ1-6	-	CASSRALGPPLHF	TGTGCCAGCAGCAGGGCACTGGGTCCACCCCTCCACTTC
TRBV29-1	-	TRBJ2-7	-	CSLIRHGNSYEQYF	TGCAGCCTTATAAGACATGGCAATTCATACGAGCAGTACTTC
TRBV29-1	-	TRBJ2-5	-	CNVNGPSFQETQYF	TGCAACGTTAATGGACCTAGCTTCCAAGAGACCCAGTACTTC
TRBV6-2/TRBV6-3	once	TRBJ2-1	-	CASSYRGKGYIEQFF	TGTGCCAGCAGTTACCGGGGAAAAGGCTACATTGAGCAGTTCTTC
TRBV4-2	-	TRBJ2-1	-	CASSQATSGLSFYNEQFF	TGTGCCAGCAGCCAAGCGACTAGTGGGCTCAGCTTCTACAATGAGCAGTTCTTC
TRBV6-6	-	TRBJ1-1	TRBD1	CASSYTGATEAFF	TGTGCTAGCAGTTACACAGGGGCCACTGAAGCTTTCTTT